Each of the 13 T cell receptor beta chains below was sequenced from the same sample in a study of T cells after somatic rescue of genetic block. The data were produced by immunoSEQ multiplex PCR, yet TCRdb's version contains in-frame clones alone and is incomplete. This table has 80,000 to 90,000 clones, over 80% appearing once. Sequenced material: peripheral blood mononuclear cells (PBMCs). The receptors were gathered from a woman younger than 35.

The CDR3, as DNA: TGTGCCAGCAGTTTGGGGCAGGGGAGAGGAGAGCAGTACTTC. Protein: CASSLGQGRGEQYF. This chain joins TRBV28 and TRBJ2-7; TRBD1 might be the D (6 bases). Per the germline V gene, CDR1 is MDHEN and CDR2 is SYDVKM. CDR3 length equals 14 residues. Trimming took off 3 bases at V and 7 bases at J, with 16 bases between the two ends.

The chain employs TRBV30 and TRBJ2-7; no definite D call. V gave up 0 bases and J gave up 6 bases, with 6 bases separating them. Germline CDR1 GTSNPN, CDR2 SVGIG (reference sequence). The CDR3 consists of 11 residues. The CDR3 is CAWSVLLEQYF. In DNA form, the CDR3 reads TGTGCCTGGAGTGTTTTGCTCGAGCAGTACTTC.

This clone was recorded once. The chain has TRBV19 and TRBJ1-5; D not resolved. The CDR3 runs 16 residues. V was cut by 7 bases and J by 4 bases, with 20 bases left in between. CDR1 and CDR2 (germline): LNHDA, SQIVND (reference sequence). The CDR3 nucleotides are TGTGCCAGTAACGTCGAGTTCCTTACATCGAATCAGCCCCAGCATTTT. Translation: CASNVEFLTSNQPQHF.

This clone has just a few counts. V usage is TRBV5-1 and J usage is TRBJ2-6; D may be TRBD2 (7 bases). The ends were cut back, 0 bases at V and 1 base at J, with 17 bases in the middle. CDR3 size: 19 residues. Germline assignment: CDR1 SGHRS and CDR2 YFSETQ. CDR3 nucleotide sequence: TGCGCCAGCAGCTTGGCCAATTGGGGAGGGGGTTCTGGGGCCAACGTCCTGACTTTC. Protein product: CASSLANWGGGSGANVLTF.

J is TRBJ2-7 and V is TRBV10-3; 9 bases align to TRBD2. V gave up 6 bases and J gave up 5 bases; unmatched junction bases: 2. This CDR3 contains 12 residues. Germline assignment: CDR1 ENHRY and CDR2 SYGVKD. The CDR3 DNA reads TGTGCCATCAGGGCGGGAGGGGACGAGCAGTACTTC. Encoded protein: CAIRAGGDEQYF.

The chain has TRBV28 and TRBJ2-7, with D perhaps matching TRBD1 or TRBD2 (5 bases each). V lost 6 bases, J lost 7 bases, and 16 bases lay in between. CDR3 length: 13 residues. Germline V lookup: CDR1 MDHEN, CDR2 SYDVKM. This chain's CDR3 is CASRTPGAQEQYF. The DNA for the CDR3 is TGTGCCAGCAGAACCCCCGGGGCCCAGGAGCAGTACTTC.

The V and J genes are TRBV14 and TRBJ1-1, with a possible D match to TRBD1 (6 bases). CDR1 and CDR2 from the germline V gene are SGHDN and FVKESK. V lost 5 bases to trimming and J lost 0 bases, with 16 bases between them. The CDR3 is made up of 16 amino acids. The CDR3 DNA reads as TGTGCCAGCAGCTTCCAACAGGGTTCTATGAACACTGAAGCTTTCTTT. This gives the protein CASSFQQGSMNTEAFF.

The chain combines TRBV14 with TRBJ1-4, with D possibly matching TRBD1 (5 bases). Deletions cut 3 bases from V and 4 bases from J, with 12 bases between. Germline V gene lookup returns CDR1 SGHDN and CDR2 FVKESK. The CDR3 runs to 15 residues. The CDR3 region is CASSHRGEINEKLFF. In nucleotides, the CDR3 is TGTGCCAGCAGCCACAGAGGGGAAATTAATGAAAAACTGTTTTTT.

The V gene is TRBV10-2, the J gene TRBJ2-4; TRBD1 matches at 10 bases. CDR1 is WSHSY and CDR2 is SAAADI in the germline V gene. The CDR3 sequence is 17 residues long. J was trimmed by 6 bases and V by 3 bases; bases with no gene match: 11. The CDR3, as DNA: TGCGCCAGCAGTGACTACGACTGGACAGGGGGGGGAAACATTCAGTACTTC. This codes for CASSDYDWTGGGNIQYF.

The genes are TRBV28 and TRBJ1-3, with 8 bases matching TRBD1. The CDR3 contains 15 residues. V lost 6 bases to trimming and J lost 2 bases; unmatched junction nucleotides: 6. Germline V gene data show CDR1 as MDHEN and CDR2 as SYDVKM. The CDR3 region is CASSLQGDPGNTIYF. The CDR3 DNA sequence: TGTGCCAGCAGCCTACAGGGGGATCCTGGAAACACCATATATTTT.

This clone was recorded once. CDR3 sequence reads: CASSYRAEDTEAFF. The CDR3 region has the DNA TGTGCCAGCAGTTACAGGGCGGAGGACACTGAAGCTTTCTTT. The J gene is TRBJ1-1, the V gene TRBV6-4, with D possibly matching TRBD1 (6 bases). V dropped 5 bases and J dropped 3 bases, with 13 bases sitting between them. In germline, CDR1 is MRHNA, CDR2 SNTAGT. The CDR3 spans 14 residues.

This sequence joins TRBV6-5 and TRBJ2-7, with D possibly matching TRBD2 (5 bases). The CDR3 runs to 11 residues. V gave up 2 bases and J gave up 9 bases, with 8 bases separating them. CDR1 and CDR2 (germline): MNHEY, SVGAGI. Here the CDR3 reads CASSYRDRQYF. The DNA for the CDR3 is TGTGCCAGCAGTTACCGGGATCGGCAGTACTTC.

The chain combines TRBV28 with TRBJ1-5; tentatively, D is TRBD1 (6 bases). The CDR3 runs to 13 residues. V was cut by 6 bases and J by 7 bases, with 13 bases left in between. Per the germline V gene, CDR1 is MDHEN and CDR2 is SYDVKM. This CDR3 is CASRLTGKQPQHF. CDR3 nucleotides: TGTGCCAGCAGACTCACAGGGAAACAGCCCCAGCATTTT.